This TCR beta chain was recorded in a study of blood T cell repertoires in COVID-19. About the study: COVID-19 samples collected from the United States, Italy and Spain covered acute and convalescent phases.

V was clipped by 0 bases and J by 4 bases, with 15 bases between them. The CDR3 runs 16 residues. The V gene's germline CDR1 is MGHRA and CDR2 YSYEKL. This clone has only a few counts. This table comes from immunoSEQ multiplex PCR, and its TCRdb copy is limited to in-frame clones, with some not included. The sample has 180,000 or so clones, roughly 79% seen once; the top ten hold 9.5% to 11%. This receptor was obtained from a woman aged 40 to 55 with COVID-19, enrolled during active disease. The chain has TRBV4-1 and TRBJ2-5; the D gene is possibly TRBD1 (6 bases). Sequenced: peripheral blood. The CDR3 loop reads CASSQDSGQGIETQYF. DNA of the CDR3: TGCGCCAGCAGCCAAGATAGTGGCCAGGGGATAGAGACCCAGTACTTC.